This T cell receptor beta chain was captured by sequencing in a study of shared clonotypes between healthy human individuals. The protocol was immunoSEQ multiplex PCR, while the TCRdb copy is restricted to in-frame clones and leaves out a portion. The table has more than 2,000,000 clones, approximately 95% seen once. This CDR3 contains 18 residues. Germline V lookup: CDR1 SGHDT, CDR2 YYEEEE. Trimming took off 4 bases at V and 0 bases at J, with 20 bases between the two ends. The V gene is TRBV5-6, the J gene TRBJ1-5; D is possibly TRBD1 (6 bases). The receptor was derived from a young man in good health. Some clones in this sample may be carry-over from other donors' samples. Sequencing was done on a sample of naive CD4+ T cells from PBMCs. Noted subset: CD45RA+ positively selected. The CDR3 DNA is TGTGCCAGCAGCCACGGGGGGGCGAGGACCATTAGCAATCAGCCCCAGCATTTT. Protein sequence: CASSHGGARTISNQPQHF.